A single sample gave rise to the 13 T cell receptor beta chains below, sequenced in a study of post-analysis software for immune sequencing data. Whole-study results and caveats: Elevated frequency relative to controls characterized four or five TRBV segments in patients, TRBV5-6, TRBV5-1 and TRBV20-1 among them.

Unique molecular identifiers were present in the TCR beta cDNA libraries. TCRdb passed the PCR reads through MiXCR, listing each CDR3 protein once. The table includes about 810,000 distinct CDR3 sequences, approximately 53% detected once. The antigens of these receptors remain unknown. The sample consisted of blood. These receptors came from a girl aged 10-17 years with multiple sclerosis.

This chain joins TRBV27 and TRBJ1-2; TRBD1 matches at 10 bases. The CDR3 sequence is 19 residues long. Germline lookup yields CDR1 MNHEY and CDR2 SMNVEV (reference sequence). The V and J ends lost 5 bases and 3 bases, in that order; junction bases with no gene match: 18. The CDR3 reads CASSLKPPGTGVIYYGYTF. The CDR3 bases are TGTGCCAGCAGTCTCAAACCCCCCGGGACAGGGGTGATTTACTATGGCTACACCTTC.

This clonotype was recorded once. The V call is TRBV7-9, the J call TRBJ2-3, with 9 nucleotides matching TRBD1. With 5 bases clipped from V and 3 bases from J, the junction kept 9 bases outside the gene matches. This CDR3 comprises 16 residues. From germline, CDR1 is SEHNR and CDR2 FQNEAQ (reference sequence). CDR3 bases: TGTGCCAGCAGCGGTTACAGGGGGCAAGGTACAGATACGCAGTATTTT. It codes for CASSGYRGQGTDTQYF.

This clonotype occurred many times. This chain uses TRBV6-4 with TRBJ2-1, with 10 bases that match TRBD2. The V segment lost 6 bases and the J segment 2 bases; nucleotides outside the gene matches: 7. Germline V gene data show CDR1 as MRHNA and CDR2 as SNTAGT. The CDR3 has 16 residues. CDR3 amino acids: CASSASSGSPYNEQFF. The CDR3, as DNA: TGTGCCAGCAGCGCTTCTAGCGGGAGCCCCTACAATGAGCAGTTCTTC.

The CDR3 bases are TGTGCCAGCGGTGATCGTGCAGATACGCAGTATTTT. As protein: CASGDRADTQYF. V gene TRBV12-3 or TRBV12-4 combines with J gene TRBJ2-3; no definite D call. Trimming removed 8 bases at V and 4 bases at J, with 10 bases between. CDR3 length: 12 amino acids.

The J gene is TRBJ2-7, the V gene TRBV20-1; 10 bases are a match to TRBD2. Per the germline V gene, CDR1 is DFQATT and CDR2 is SNEGSKA (reference sequence). CDR3 length equals 15 residues. Unmatched junction bases numbered 11, after V lost 3 bases and J lost 6 bases. As DNA, the CDR3 is TGCAGTGCTAGCCCTAGCGGGGGAGGACGTCGCGAGCAGTACTTC. Translating gives CSASPSGGGRREQYF.

This rearrangement joins TRBV5-1 to TRBJ2-5; 10 nucleotides agree with TRBD1. CDR1 and CDR2 (germline): SGHRS, YFSETQ. V lost 4 bases, J lost 2 bases, and 5 bases stayed unmatched. This CDR3 is built from 15 residues. This CDR3 is CASSTGTGAQETQYF. Written as DNA, the CDR3 is TGCGCCAGCAGCACCGGGACAGGGGCACAAGAGACCCAGTACTTC.

This clonotype was counted only a few times. CDR3 nucleotides: TGCGCCAGCAGCAGGTTCCTAGCGGGAGGCCCCAATGAGCAGTTCTTC. It translates to CASSRFLAGGPNEQFF. This chain connects TRBV4-1 to TRBJ2-1; 11 bases map to TRBD2. The ends lost 5 bases at V and 6 bases at J; junction bases unmatched: 9. The germline gives CDR1 MGHRA, CDR2 YSYEKL. The CDR3 length is 16 residues.

V is TRBV29-1 and J is TRBJ1-1; D perhaps matches TRBD1 (6 bases). From germline, CDR1 is SQVTM and CDR2 ANQGSEA. The CDR3 has 11 residues. Deletions cut 2 bases from V and 7 bases from J, with 8 bases between. For the CDR3, the DNA is TGCAGCGTTGAATTCAGGGGTGAAGCTTTCTTT. Translating gives CSVEFRGEAFF.

J is TRBJ1-5 and V is TRBV7-3, with D unclear. The CDR3 spans 14 residues. CDR1 SGHTA and CDR2 FQGTGA come from the germline V gene. V dropped 1 base and J dropped 6 bases, with 10 bases sitting between them. The CDR3 sequence is CASSLNGGGQPQHF. The CDR3 nucleotides read TGTGCCAGCAGCTTAAACGGCGGCGGTCAGCCCCAGCATTTT.

The chain recombines TRBV6-4 with TRBJ2-4; D is unresolved. Looked up from germline, CDR1 is MRHNA and CDR2 is SNTAGT. CDR3 length: 13 residues. V was clipped by 4 bases and J by 9 bases, with 13 bases between them. DNA of the CDR3: TGTGCCAGCAGTGCCGAGTACCCCGGCATTCAGTACTTC. Protein product: CASSAEYPGIQYF.

As to this clonotype: At one end the junction does not follow the germline gene, possibly because of a read error. The chain carries TRBV10-3 and TRBJ1-2; no clear D gene. Germline V CDR1 and CDR2: ENHRY, SYGVKD. This CDR3 has 13 residues. The CDR3 loop is CATTAGPNYGYTF. CDR3 nucleotides: TGCGCCACCACGGCTGGTCCGAACTATGGCTACACCTTC.

Here the CDR3 reads CAISDMVGTDTQYF. The CDR3 DNA follows: TGTGCCATCAGTGATATGGTGGGCACAGATACGCAGTATTTT. The V gene is TRBV10-3, the J gene TRBJ2-3; D is uncertain. Trimming removed 3 bases at V and 1 base at J, with 8 bases between. This CDR3 spans 14 amino acids. Looked up from germline, CDR1 is ENHRY and CDR2 is SYGVKD.

The chain has TRBV7-3 and TRBJ2-1; the match to TRBD2 covers 14 bases. V shed 4 bases and J 12 bases; nucleotides not matched to a gene: 8. The CDR3 has 15 amino acids. From germline, CDR1 is SGHTA and CDR2 FQGTGA. The CDR3 DNA reads as TGTGCCAGCAGCTCCGGGACTAGCGGGAGAAGTCGGCAGTTCTTC. Protein product: CASSSGTSGRSRQFF.